Listed below are T cell receptor beta chains from one sample, sequenced in a study of Ad26.COV2.S vaccination and SARS-CoV-2 variants. The table came from immunoSEQ multiplex PCR; TCRdb's copy has only in-frame clones and leaves some out. The sample holds fewer than 900,000 clones, more than 70% seen once. The source was peripheral blood, collected in a trial of Ad26.COV2.S vaccine versus placebo. The origin of the receptors is a person aged 18-60 years who received the Ad26.COV2.S COVID-19 vaccine or a placebo. Each CDR3 is given with its conserved first and last residue. The D gene is left open where the match is weak. Only some rows state a clone size, as once, few, many or a class for expanded clones.

j_call d_call v_call clone_size cdr3_nt cdr3_aa
TRBJ2-4 TRBD1 TRBV20-1 NA TGCAGTGCTAGTGAGGCGGGGACCAGGGGGCAAAACATTCAGTACTTC CSASEAGTRGQNIQYF
TRBJ1-5 TRBD1 TRBV7-9 NA TGTGCCAGCAGCTTAGAACAGGGGCTTCAGCCCCAGCATTTT CASSLEQGLQPQHF
TRBJ1-2 NA TRBV3-1/TRBV3-2 NA TGTGCCAGCAGCCAAGAACCAGGACGGAACTATGGCTACACCTTC CASSQEPGRNYGYTF
TRBJ2-6 NA TRBV30 NA TGTGCCTGGAGTTCGATCCGCTCTGGGGCCAACGTCCTGACTTTC CAWSSIRSGANVLTF
TRBJ2-1 TRBD2 TRBV20-1 NA TGCAGTGCTAGTGGGTTCGTTAGCGGGAGGGATGAGCAGTTCTTC CSASGFVSGRDEQFF
TRBJ1-3 NA TRBV12-3/TRBV12-4 NA TGTGCCAGCAGACAGTTAATAAACACCATATATTTT CASRQLINTIYF
TRBJ2-5 TRBD2 TRBV19 NA TGTGCCAGTAGTCACCCCACTAGCGGGAAGAACTTC CASSHPTSGKNF
TRBJ2-2 NA TRBV6-5 NA TGTGCCAGCGGGAGAAGCGGGGAGCTGTTTTTT CASGRSGELFF
TRBJ2-5 NA TRBV4-3 NA TGCGCCAGCAGCCAAGAGACCGGAAGAGAGACCCAGTACTTC CASSQETGRETQYF
TRBJ2-3 TRBD1 TRBV5-1 NA TGCGCCAGCAGCACTGCGGGACAGGGTGGGGATACGCAGTATTTT CASSTAGQGGDTQYF
TRBJ1-6 TRBD1 TRBV6-5 NA TGTGCCAGCAGTTCAATGACAGGGGAAAGGAATTCACCCCTCCACTTT CASSSMTGERNSPLHF
TRBJ2-5 NA TRBV6-5 NA TGTGCCAGCAGTTTCGCTGACGCGGGCTTAGAGACCCAGTACTTC CASSFADAGLETQYF
TRBJ1-1 TRBD1 TRBV3-1/TRBV3-2 NA TGTGCCAGCAGCCAACCCCCCGGGACAGGGCAGTTGAACACTGAAGCTTTCTTT CASSQPPGTGQLNTEAFF
TRBJ2-1 NA TRBV7-2 once TGTGCCAGCAGCTTAGCGCCTAGCTCCTTCTACAATGAGCAGTTCTTC CASSLAPSSFYNEQFF
TRBJ1-2 NA TRBV25-1 NA TGTGCCAGCAGTGACGCAGGGATGCCGGCGGACGGCTACACCTTC CASSDAGMPADGYTF
TRBJ1-5 TRBD1 TRBV18 NA TGTGCCAGCTCACCGACAGGGGCCAATCAGCCCCAGCATTTT CASSPTGANQPQHF
TRBJ2-3 TRBD2 TRBV7-3 NA TGTGCCAGCAGCTTAAACGGGGGGGCCTCAGCGACGCAGTATTTT CASSLNGGASATQYF
TRBJ2-1 TRBD2 TRBV29-1 NA TGCAGCGTCGAACCAGCGGGAGGCTATGAGCAGTTCTTC CSVEPAGGYEQFF
TRBJ2-2 NA TRBV7-2 once TGTGCCAGCAGCTTAGCCGGAGGGGGCTTGGGCACCGGGGAGCTGTTTTTT CASSLAGGGLGTGELFF
TRBJ2-7 TRBD2 TRBV5-1 NA TGCGCCAGCAGCTTGGCTAGCGGGAGTTGGTACGAGCAGTACTTC CASSLASGSWYEQYF
TRBJ2-1 NA TRBV5-1 NA TGCGCCAGCAGCTTCGGGGGATCTACGGGGGATGAGCAGTTCTTC CASSFGGSTGDEQFF
TRBJ2-5 TRBD2 TRBV5-4 NA TGTGCCAGCAGCTCCCCCCAGACTAGCGGGAGGGCGGGAGAGACCCAGTACTTC CASSSPQTSGRAGETQYF
TRBJ1-2 NA TRBV5-1 NA TGCGCCAGCAGCTTAGCGGCTAACTATGGCTACACCTTC CASSLAANYGYTF
TRBJ2-7 NA TRBV5-1 NA TGCGCCAGCTCCCGAGACGGAAGTACTCCCTACGAGCAGTACTTC CASSRDGSTPYEQYF
TRBJ2-1 TRBD2 TRBV2 NA TGTGCCAGCACCGCAACGACAGGGACTAGCGGGGGGGCGGGACAGTTCTTC CASTATTGTSGGAGQFF
TRBJ2-3 NA TRBV6-5 NA TGTGCCAGCAGCCTTGGGCTTCTCTCCACAGATACGCAGTATTTT CASSLGLLSTDTQYF
TRBJ2-5 TRBD1 TRBV9 NA TGTGCCAGCAGCGAGGGACAGGGCAAAGAGACCCAGTACTTC CASSEGQGKETQYF
TRBJ2-2 NA TRBV21-1 NA NA CASSLKWGAGTGELFF
TRBJ1-2 NA TRBV21-1 NA TGTGCCAGCAGCATGGGGTTCGATAGGGACAGGGACTTTAACTATGGCTACACCTTC CASSMGFDRDRDFNYGYTF
TRBJ2-5 NA TRBV11-2 NA TGTGCCAGCAGCTCCGGACCCAACAGGGTAGCGGAGACCCAGTACTTC CASSSGPNRVAETQYF
TRBJ2-7 TRBD1 TRBV5-6 NA TGTGCCAGCAGCCCGACAGGGGGCGGGAATCGGTACTTC CASSPTGGGNRYF
TRBJ1-5 NA TRBV3-1/TRBV3-2 NA TGTGCCAGCAGCCGTAACGGGAATCAGCCCCAGCATTTT CASSRNGNQPQHF
TRBJ1-5 NA TRBV30 NA TGTGCCTGGAGTGAGACAGTACAGCCCCAGCATTTT CAWSETVQPQHF
TRBJ2-7 NA TRBV5-1 few TGCGCCAGCAGCTTTTCCGGGACCTACTACGAGCAGTACTTC CASSFSGTYYEQYF
TRBJ2-5 NA TRBV5-4 NA TGTGCCAGCAGCTTGGACGGCCTCCAAGAGACCCAGTACTTC CASSLDGLQETQYF
TRBJ1-6 NA TRBV7-2 NA TGTGCCAGCAGCTTTGCGGTCAGGGGCACTAATTCACCCCTCCACTTT CASSFAVRGTNSPLHF
TRBJ1-2 NA TRBV12-3/TRBV12-4 NA TGTGCCAGCAGGACAACGGCTGGTGGCTACACCTTC CASRTTAGGYTF
TRBJ1-5 NA TRBV15 once TGTGCCACCAGCAGAGATCTTCCCTCTAATCAGCCCCAGCATTTT CATSRDLPSNQPQHF
TRBJ1-6 NA TRBV30 NA TGTGCCTGGAGTACCACCTCACCCCTCCACTTT CAWSTTSPLHF
TRBJ2-6 NA TRBV9 NA TGTGCCAGCAGCGTAAAACCTATAGGGAACTCTGGGGCCAACGTCCTGACTTTC CASSVKPIGNSGANVLTF
TRBJ2-7 TRBD1 TRBV27 NA TGTGCCAGCAGTTTCCAGACCTCCGGGACAGGGGCCTACGAGCAGTACTTC CASSFQTSGTGAYEQYF
TRBJ1-5 NA TRBV3-1/TRBV3-2 few TGTGCCAGCAGTAAGGGGGTCAATCAGCCCCAGCATTTT CASSKGVNQPQHF
TRBJ2-1 NA TRBV30 NA TGTGCCTGGAGGAGAAGGGGGATTTTCAATGAGCAGTTCTTC CAWRRRGIFNEQFF
TRBJ2-3 TRBD2 TRBV30 NA TGTGCCTGGAGTGTCGGGGGGGCTGGCACAGATACGCAGTATTTT CAWSVGGAGTDTQYF
TRBJ2-1 TRBD2 TRBV30 NA TGTGCCTGGAACCCGCGACTAGCAGGTGAGCAGTTCTTC CAWNPRLAGEQFF
TRBJ1-4 TRBD1 TRBV7-9 NA TGTGCCAGCATCCGGGACAGTGCCTCTGAAAAACTGTTTTTT CASIRDSASEKLFF
TRBJ1-3 NA TRBV30 few TGTGCCCGGACAGCAAGCTCTGGAAACACCATATATTTT CARTASSGNTIYF
TRBJ2-1 NA TRBV18 NA TGTGCCAGCTCACCACGGGGATACAGCTCCTACAATGAGCAGTTCTTC CASSPRGYSSYNEQFF
TRBJ2-7 NA TRBV15 NA TGTGCCACCAGCAGAGCCTACTCCGAGCAGTACTTC CATSRAYSEQYF
TRBJ2-1 TRBD2 TRBV19 NA TGTGCCAGTAGTATCGGACTAGCGGGGGGTCTCTACAATGAGCAGTTCTTC CASSIGLAGGLYNEQFF
TRBJ2-7 NA TRBV3-1/TRBV3-2 NA TGTGCCAGCAGCCAAGATCGCAGACCCTACGAGCAGTACTTC CASSQDRRPYEQYF
TRBJ1-6 TRBD1 TRBV6-2/TRBV6-3 NA TGTGCCAGCAGCCTCTCCGGGACAGGGAATAATTCACCCCTCCACTTT CASSLSGTGNNSPLHF
TRBJ1-4 NA TRBV18 NA TGTGCCAGCTCACCATGGCAGGGCAATAATGAAAAACTGTTTTTT CASSPWQGNNEKLFF
TRBJ2-7 NA TRBV3-1/TRBV3-2 NA TGTGCCAGCAGCCAAGTGGGTCTTTCGGAAGAGCAGTACTTC CASSQVGLSEEQYF